This T cell receptor beta chain emerged from a study of CD8+ T cells in alopecia areata. Study overall: Treated patients took oral tofacitinib at 5 to 10 mg twice daily. Tofacitinib treatment spanned 6 to 18 months, with 6 months off drug afterward. Study-wide results and caveats: There were also resident alphabeta T cells of normal skin sequenced in scalp samples.

With regard to this clone: The antigen remains undetermined.

Sequencing used cDNA as its template, made by extracting RNA and reverse transcribing it. Some clones are missing from TCRdb's copy, which holds only in-frame ones; the method was immunoSEQ multiplex PCR. The sample contains 110,000 to 150,000 clones, about 60% of which appear only once. V shed 2 bases and J shed 3 bases, with 8 bases lying between them. The CDR3 runs to 13 residues. Germline V gene lookup returns CDR1 GTSNPN and CDR2 SVGIG (reference sequence). Source: CD4+ T cells sorted from blood, taken at week 0. The sequence was obtained from a human donor with alopecia areata. V and J are TRBV30 and TRBJ1-5; D not certain. CDR3: CAWSRQVNQPQHF. CDR3 in DNA: TGTGCCTGGAGTCGGCAGGTCAATCAGCCCCAGCATTTT.